The 22 T cell receptor beta chains reported below all come from one sample, sequenced in a study of CD8+ T cells in alopecia areata. After isolation, RNA underwent reverse transcription to generate cDNA as the sequencing template. The method was immunoSEQ multiplex PCR; TCRdb's version includes in-frame clones alone and lacks a portion of them. The sample includes 200,000 to 250,000 clones, about 50% of them seen just once. Treatment defined: oral pan-JAK inhibitor, 5-10 mg twice daily. The specimen was CD4+ T cells sorted from blood, collected at week 4, from a patient treated with tofacitinib. The receptors were gathered from a human donor with alopecia areata.

In its sample, this clone was seen a few times. The chain links TRBV19 to TRBJ2-3, with 8 nucleotides matching TRBD2. Germline loops: CDR1 LNHDA, CDR2 SQIVND (reference sequence). The CDR3 spans 15 residues. The V gene end was trimmed by 7 bases and the J gene end by 3 bases; junction bases not matched to a gene: 9. The CDR3 DNA follows: TGTGCCAGTACCTCACTTGGACTAGCTACAGATACGCAGTATTTT. Translating gives CASTSLGLATDTQYF.

The J gene is TRBJ2-7, the V gene TRBV5-1; no definite D call. The V gene's germline CDR1 is SGHRS and CDR2 YFSETQ. The V and J ends lost 0 bases and 5 bases respectively, with 9 bases between them. This CDR3 region has 13 residues. CDR3 residues: CASSLVVDHEQYF. As DNA, the CDR3 is TGCGCCAGCAGCTTGGTTGTGGACCACGAGCAGTACTTC.

The sample holds one count of this clone. This rearrangement joins TRBV2 to TRBJ2-1; D is uncertain. Looked up from germline, CDR1 is SNHLY and CDR2 is FYNNEI. The CDR3 loop spans 12 amino acids. V was shortened by 2 bases and J by 9 bases, with 8 bases between the two germline ends. CDR3 nucleotide sequence: TGTGCCAGCAGTGAAAGGTGGGGTGAGCAGTTCTTC. Its translation: CASSERWGEQFF.

This clone was detected only a few times. The CDR3 region has the DNA TGCGCCAGCAGCTTGGACAGGCCGAACTCCTACGAGCAGTACTTC. Translated, it gives CASSLDRPNSYEQYF. The genes are TRBV5-1 and TRBJ2-7, with TRBD1 as a possible D gene (5 bases). V lost 0 bases to trimming and J lost 0 bases, with 10 bases between them. CDR1 is SGHRS, CDR2 YFSETQ, per germline. This CDR3 region has 15 residues.

This clone showed up just a few times. The chain has TRBV29-1 and TRBJ1-2; D ambiguous. V lost 2 bases and J lost 4, with 11 bases in between. Germline V gene lookup returns CDR1 SQVTM and CDR2 ANQGSEA. The CDR3 has 13 amino acids. The CDR3 is CSVERENGYGYTF. As DNA, the CDR3 is TGCAGCGTTGAAAGGGAGAACGGCTATGGCTACACCTTC.

V usage is TRBV30 and J usage is TRBJ2-7; unclear D gene. The germline V gene encodes CDR1 GTSNPN and CDR2 SVGIG (reference sequence). CDR3 size: 11 residues. The germline V and J ends were trimmed by 2 bases and 3 bases, with 5 bases remaining between them. The CDR3 spells CAWSTLYEQYF. CDR3 DNA: TGTGCCTGGAGTACCCTCTACGAGCAGTACTTC.

The V gene is TRBV9, the J gene TRBJ2-3; D ambiguous. The CDR3 covers 14 residues. V was pared by 3 bases and J by 0 bases, with 8 bases between. The V gene's germline CDR1 is SGDLS and CDR2 YYNGEE. For the CDR3, the DNA is TGTGCCAGCAGCGGATTCCCTAGCACAGATACGCAGTATTTT. Translation: CASSGFPSTDTQYF.

The chain links TRBV29-1 to TRBJ2-7; perhaps D is TRBD1 or TRBD2 (5 bases each). The germline V and J ends were trimmed by 6 bases and 2 bases, with 11 bases remaining between them. In germline, CDR1 is SQVTM, CDR2 ANQGSEA. CDR3 length equals 12 residues. CDR3 loop: CSVATGPYEQYF. The CDR3 DNA sequence: TGCAGCGTCGCAACGGGGCCCTACGAGCAGTACTTC.

The rearrangement links TRBV29-1 to TRBJ2-2; TRBD1 might be the D (6 bases). The CDR3 has 13 amino acids. Germline assignment: CDR1 SQVTM and CDR2 ANQGSEA. Between the trimmed V and J ends, which lost 7 bases and 6 bases, there was a span of 15 bases. CDR3 DNA sequence: TGCAGCGCCTACAGGGAAGGTCCCGGGGAGCTGTTTTTT. Its translation: CSAYREGPGELFF.

This CDR3 is CASSHFPDRDNEQFF. The CDR3 DNA reads TGTGCCAGCAGCCATTTCCCGGACAGGGACAATGAGCAGTTCTTC. This chain connects TRBV14 to TRBJ2-1; 8 nucleotides agree with TRBD1. The CDR3 contains 15 residues. The junction had 6 bases not matched to a gene; V was cut back by 3 bases and J by 5 bases. Germline V gene data show CDR1 as SGHDN and CDR2 as FVKESK.

This chain's CDR3 is CSVGLQGAREKLFF. The CDR3 DNA reads as TGCAGCGTTGGACTACAGGGGGCGCGGGAAAAACTGTTTTTT. The chain has TRBV29-1 and TRBJ1-4, with 9 bases fitting TRBD1. The CDR3 runs 14 residues. The V segment lost 4 bases and the J segment 8 bases; nucleotides outside the gene matches: 8. Germline assignment: CDR1 SQVTM and CDR2 ANQGSEA.

The J gene is TRBJ1-4, the V gene TRBV4-3; D is unresolved. Germline V gives CDR1 LGHNA, CDR2 YSLEER. Trimming pared 0 bases from V and 7 bases from J, leaving 9 bases between. CDR3 length: 14 residues. For the CDR3, the DNA is TGCGCCAGCAGCCAAGATTGGAAGGGTGAAAAACTGTTTTTT. It yields the protein CASSQDWKGEKLFF.

This chain joins TRBV2 and TRBJ1-1; D not resolved. The V end was cut by 6 bases, the J end by 6 bases, with 14 bases between. CDR1 and CDR2 from the germline V gene are SNHLY and FYNNEI. CDR3 length equals 13 residues. CDR3 bases: TGTGCCAGCAGGTTGGCAGGCAGATCTGAAGCTTTCTTT. Protein: CASRLAGRSEAFF.

V usage is TRBV9 and J usage is TRBJ2-3; no reliable D call. Trimming left V 0 bases short and J 2 bases short, with 10 bases between. This CDR3 is built from 15 residues. Germline V gene lookup returns CDR1 SGDLS and CDR2 YYNGEE. The DNA of the CDR3 is TGTGCCAGCAGCGTAGATGGCTATCCCACAGATACGCAGTATTTT. Encoded protein: CASSVDGYPTDTQYF.

This clone was found a few times. J is TRBJ2-7 and V is TRBV9; D may correspond to TRBD1 or TRBD2 (5 bases each). The germline gives CDR1 SGDLS, CDR2 YYNGEE. This CDR3 has 16 amino acids. With 0 bases removed from V and 7 bases from J, the gap between germline ends came to 20 bases. The CDR3 here is CASSVDVSRGRGEQYF. CDR3 nucleotide sequence: TGTGCCAGCAGCGTAGACGTCTCGAGGGGCCGTGGAGAGCAGTACTTC.

This chain links TRBV4-3 with TRBJ1-5; D is undetermined. Germline V gene lookup returns CDR1 LGHNA and CDR2 YSLEER. CDR3 length: 15 amino acids. With 1 base removed from V and 4 bases from J, the gap between germline ends came to 11 bases. This chain's CDR3 is CASSQGAARNQPQHF. The CDR3 bases are TGCGCCAGCAGCCAAGGCGCCGCTCGGAATCAGCCCCAGCATTTT.

In its sample, this clone was seen a few times. The chain has TRBV10-3 and TRBJ1-1, with D perhaps TRBD1 (6 bases). Trimming cost V 2 bases and J 11 bases, with 15 bases left between them. Germline lookup yields CDR1 ENHRY and CDR2 SYGVKD. The length of the CDR3 is 13 residues. For the CDR3, the DNA is TGTGCCATCAGTGAGAATCCGGGGGCGCGGGCTTTCTTT. This encodes CAISENPGARAFF.

This chain uses TRBV29-1 with TRBJ1-1; possibly TRBD1 for D (6 bases). The CDR3 sequence is 14 residues long. Trimming left V 6 bases short and J 0 bases short, with 14 bases between. Germline CDR1 and CDR2: SQVTM and ANQGSEA. DNA for the CDR3: TGCAGCGTCTCCGAGGGACAAATGAACACTGAAGCTTTCTTT. Translated, it gives CSVSEGQMNTEAFF.

The chain carries TRBV7-6 and TRBJ2-4; tentatively, D is TRBD1 (6 bases). Germline values: CDR1 SGHVS, CDR2 FNYEAQ. CDR3 length equals 13 residues. The V end was cut by 5 bases, the J end by 5 bases, with 10 bases between. As DNA, the CDR3 is TGTGCCAGCAGCCAGGGACAACAAAACATTCAGTACTTC. Amino acid sequence: CASSQGQQNIQYF.

This clone came up once. The chain employs TRBV2 and TRBJ1-5; TRBD1 might be the D (6 bases). Per germline, CDR1 SNHLY and CDR2 FYNNEI. This CDR3 is 13 amino acids long. V lost 6 bases to trimming and J lost 3 bases, with 9 bases between them. CDR3 residues: CASRGAFNQPQHF. CDR3 sequence (DNA): TGTGCCAGCAGGGGGGCCTTCAATCAGCCCCAGCATTTT.

This clone came up a few times. The V and J genes are TRBV5-4 and TRBJ2-1, with D uncertain. V dropped 1 base and J dropped 7 bases, with 3 bases sitting between them. The CDR3 runs 11 residues. Looked up from germline, CDR1 is SGHNT and CDR2 is YYREEE (reference sequence). The CDR3 nucleotides read TGTGCCAGCAGCTTGCGAAATGAGCAGTTCTTC. Residues: CASSLRNEQFF.

The chain links TRBV10-3 to TRBJ2-7; no reliable D call. Trimming cost V 7 bases and J 3 bases, with 4 bases left between them. CDR3 length: 10 amino acids. Per germline, CDR1 ENHRY and CDR2 SYGVKD. CDR3 sequence reads: CAITSYEQYF. As DNA, the CDR3 is TGTGCCATCACCAGCTACGAGCAGTACTTC.